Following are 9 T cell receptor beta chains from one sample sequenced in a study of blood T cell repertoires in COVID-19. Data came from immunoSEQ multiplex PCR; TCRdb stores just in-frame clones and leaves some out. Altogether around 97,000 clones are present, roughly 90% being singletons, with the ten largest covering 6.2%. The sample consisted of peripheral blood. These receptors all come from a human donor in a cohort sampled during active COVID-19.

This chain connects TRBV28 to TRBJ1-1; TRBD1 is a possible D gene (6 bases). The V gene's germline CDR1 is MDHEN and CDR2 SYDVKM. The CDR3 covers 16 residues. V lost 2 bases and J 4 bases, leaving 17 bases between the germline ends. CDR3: CASSLPGAGGGTEAFF. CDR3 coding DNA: TGTGCCAGCAGTTTACCCGGGGCGGGGGGCGGCACTGAAGCTTTCTTT.

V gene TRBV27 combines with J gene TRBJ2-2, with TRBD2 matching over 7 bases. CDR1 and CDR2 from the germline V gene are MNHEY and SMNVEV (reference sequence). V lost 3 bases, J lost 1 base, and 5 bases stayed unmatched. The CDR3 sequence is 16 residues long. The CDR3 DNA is TGTGCCAGCAGTTTTGGAGCGGGACTGAACACCGGGGAGCTGTTTTTT. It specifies CASSFGAGLNTGELFF.

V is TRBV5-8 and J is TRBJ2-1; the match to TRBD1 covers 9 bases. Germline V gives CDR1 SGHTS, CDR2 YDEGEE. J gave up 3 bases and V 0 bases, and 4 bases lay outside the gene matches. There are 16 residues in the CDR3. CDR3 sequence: CASSLGPGQGYNEQFF. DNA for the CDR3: TGTGCCAGCAGCTTGGGACCGGGACAGGGCTACAATGAGCAGTTCTTC. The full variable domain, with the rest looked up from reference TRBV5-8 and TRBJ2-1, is EAGVTQSPTHLIKTRGQQATLRCSPISGHTSVYWYQQALGLGLQFLLWYDEGEERNRGNFPPRFSGRQFPNYSSELNVNALELEDSALYLCASSLGPGQGYNEQFFGPGTRLTVL.

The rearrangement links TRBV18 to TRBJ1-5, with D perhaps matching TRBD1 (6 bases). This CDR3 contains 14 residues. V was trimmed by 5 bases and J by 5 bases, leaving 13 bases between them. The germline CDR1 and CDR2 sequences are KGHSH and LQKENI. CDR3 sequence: CASSAGTYDQPQHF. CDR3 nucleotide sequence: TGTGCCAGCTCAGCCGGGACATATGATCAGCCCCAGCATTTT.

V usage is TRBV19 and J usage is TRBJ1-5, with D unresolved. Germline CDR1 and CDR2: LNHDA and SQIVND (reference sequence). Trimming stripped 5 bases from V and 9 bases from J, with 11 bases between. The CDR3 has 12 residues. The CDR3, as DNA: TGTGCCAGTAGTGGCACCTCGGGGCCCCAGCATTTT. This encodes CASSGTSGPQHF.

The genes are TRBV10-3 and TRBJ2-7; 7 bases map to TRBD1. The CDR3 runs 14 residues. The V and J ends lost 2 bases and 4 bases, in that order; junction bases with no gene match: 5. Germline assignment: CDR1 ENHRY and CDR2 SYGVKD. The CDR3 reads CAISEPDRVYEQYF. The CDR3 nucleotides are TGTGCCATCAGTGAGCCAGACAGGGTGTACGAGCAGTACTTC.

As DNA, the CDR3 is TGTGCCAGCAGCGCCAGGGGGAATAGCAATCAGCCCCAGCATTTT. Protein sequence: CASSARGNSNQPQHF. The V call is TRBV7-9, the J call TRBJ1-5; 7 bases match TRBD1. The CDR3 runs to 15 residues. From germline, CDR1 is SEHNR and CDR2 FQNEAQ (reference sequence). With 5 bases clipped from V and 0 bases from J, the junction kept 4 bases outside the gene matches.

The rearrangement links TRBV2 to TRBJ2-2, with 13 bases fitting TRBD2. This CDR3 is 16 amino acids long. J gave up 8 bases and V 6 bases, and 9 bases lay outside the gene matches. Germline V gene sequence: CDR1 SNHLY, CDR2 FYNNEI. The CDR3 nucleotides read TGTGCCAGCAGCCCAGGACTAGCGGGAGAAAAGGGGGAGCTGTTTTTT. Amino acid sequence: CASSPGLAGEKGELFF.

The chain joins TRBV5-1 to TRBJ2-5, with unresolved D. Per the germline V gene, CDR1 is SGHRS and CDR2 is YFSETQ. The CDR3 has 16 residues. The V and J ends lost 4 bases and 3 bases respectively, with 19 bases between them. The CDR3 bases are TGCGCCAGCAGCCTGGCCTTGGCCGGTGCGGAAGAGACCCAGTACTTC. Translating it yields CASSLALAGAEETQYF.